Shown below are 27 T cell receptor beta chains from a single sample sequenced in a study of OX40 agonist ivuxolimab in advanced cancers. Some clones are missing from TCRdb's copy, which holds only in-frame ones; the method was immunoSEQ multiplex PCR. The sample includes 70,000 to 90,000 clones, about 91% of them seen just once. Sequencing used CD4+ or CD8+ T cells sorted from blood, obtained in a trial of the OX40 agonist ivuxolimab. These receptors were obtained from an adult with an advanced solid tumor such as melanoma, head and neck, liver or kidney cancer.

The chain is built from TRBV7-2 and TRBJ1-3, with D unclear. V was trimmed by 1 base and J by 4 bases, leaving 11 bases between them. There are 15 residues in the CDR3. Germline lookup yields CDR1 SGHTA and CDR2 FQGNSA. Here the CDR3 DNA reads TGTGCCAGCAGCTTAGGTGGATCGGGGGGAAACACCATATATTTT. Translation: CASSLGGSGGNTIYF.

Note on this clone: A read error may produce the germline difference seen at one junction end. The chain combines TRBV6-5 with TRBJ2-2; D is unresolved. Germline V lookup: CDR1 MNHEY, CDR2 SVGAGI. The CDR3 contains 13 residues. CDR3 protein: CASSFTKTGELFF. CDR3 coding DNA: TGTGCCAGCAGTTTCACGAAAACCGGGGAGCTGTTTTTT.

The V and J genes are TRBV29-1 and TRBJ1-2; D not resolved. Germline values: CDR1 SQVTM, CDR2 ANQGSEA. Trimming stripped 8 bases from V and 2 bases from J, with 12 bases between. The CDR3 runs to 12 residues. CDR3 nucleotides: TGCAGCACCAGGTCAGCGAACTATGGCTACACCTTC. It yields the protein CSTRSANYGYTF.

In this sample, this clone turned up a few times. The chain uses TRBV2 and TRBJ2-3; 8 nucleotides agree with TRBD2. The V and J ends lost 7 bases and 4 bases, in that order; junction bases with no gene match: 10. Germline-derived CDR1 and CDR2 are SNHLY and FYNNEI. The CDR3 is made up of 15 amino acids. The CDR3 region has the DNA TGTGCCAGCAATTTAGCGGGATTGGGCTCAGATACGCAGTATTTT. Residues: CASNLAGLGSDTQYF. Looking up the rest from reference TRBV2 and TRBJ2-3 gives the full variable domain: EPEVTQTPSHQVTQMGQEVILRCVPISNHLYFYWYRQILGQKVEFLVSFYNNEISEKSEIFDDQFSVERPDGSNFTLKIRSTKLEDSAMYFCASNLAGLGSDTQYFGPGTRLTVL.

The CDR3 loop is CASNREGLSEKLFF. CDR3 in DNA: TGTGCCAGCAACCGCGAGGGACTAAGTGAAAAACTGTTTTTT. This rearrangement joins TRBV6-1 to TRBJ1-4, with D tentatively TRBD1 (5 bases). Germline V gives CDR1 MNHNS, CDR2 SASEGT. The CDR3 length is 14 residues. Trimming stripped 7 bases from V and 7 bases from J, with 16 bases between.

The J gene is TRBJ1-4, the V gene TRBV5-5; 12 positions agree with TRBD1. In germline, CDR1 is SGHKS, CDR2 YYEKEE (reference sequence). The junction had 9 bases not matched to a gene; V was cut back by 4 bases and J by 14 bases. The CDR3 loop spans 14 amino acids. CDR3 residues: CASSKPGQGATLFF. CDR3 nucleotides: TGTGCCAGCAGCAAACCGGGACAGGGGGCAACCCTGTTTTTT.

This clone came up once. One junction end disagrees with the germline gene, perhaps due to a read error. The identical CDR3 is also encoded by other nucleotide sequences in the sample. V usage is TRBV27 and J usage is TRBJ2-3, with D maybe TRBD2 (5 bases). Germline V gene lookup returns CDR1 MNHEY and CDR2 SMNVEV (reference sequence). The CDR3 has 13 amino acids. For the CDR3, the DNA is TGTGCCAGCAGAGAGGGCGGCACGGATACGCAGTATTTT. Protein: CASREGGTDTQYF.

The chain combines TRBV5-4 with TRBJ2-5; 7 bases agree with TRBD1. The DNA end is more similar to TRBJ2-7, so the J call may be wrong. Germline CDR1 and CDR2: SGHNT and YYREEE (reference sequence). This CDR3 spans 14 amino acids. The CDR3 protein is CASSLGGTAYEQYF. The CDR3 nucleotides read TGTGCCAGCAGCTTGGGGGGGACAGCGTACGAGCAGTACTTC.

DNA of the CDR3: TGCGCCAGCAGCTCCTCACGAGGGGGGGTGACGCGGGATGCCAATGAGCAGTTCTTC. Its translation: CASSSSRGGVTRDANEQFF. The rearrangement uses TRBV5-1 and TRBJ2-1; tentatively, D is TRBD2 (7 bases). The CDR3 extends over 19 amino acids. CDR1 SGHRS and CDR2 YFSETQ come from the germline V gene. The germline V and J ends were trimmed by 3 bases and 6 bases, with 28 bases remaining between them.

This clone was detected once. This chain uses TRBV4-3 with TRBJ2-7; possibly TRBD2 for D (6 bases). The CDR3 has 14 residues. V was pared by 0 bases and J by 5 bases, with 11 bases between. The germline gives CDR1 LGHNA, CDR2 YSLEER. The CDR3 bases are TGCGCCAGCAGCCAAGATGGGGGGAGGCACGAGCAGTACTTC. Translated, it gives CASSQDGGRHEQYF.

The chain has TRBV7-2 and TRBJ2-5, with no clear D. Trimming stripped 8 bases from V and 2 bases from J, with 12 bases between. This CDR3 is 13 amino acids long. CDR1 and CDR2 (germline): SGHTA, FQGNSA. The CDR3 bases are TGTGCCAGCGGTCTAGGGAAGCAAGAGACCCAGTACTTC. It specifies CASGLGKQETQYF.

The chain carries TRBV5-4 and TRBJ1-1; perhaps TRBD1 as D (6 bases). Between the trimmed V and J ends, which lost 3 bases and 4 bases, there was a span of 10 bases. Germline V gene sequence: CDR1 SGHNT, CDR2 YYREEE (reference sequence). This CDR3 is 13 amino acids long. The CDR3 is CASSYRDPTEAFF. The CDR3 coding sequence is TGTGCCAGCAGCTACAGGGACCCCACTGAAGCTTTCTTT.

V usage is TRBV11-3 and J usage is TRBJ1-2, with a tentative D call TRBD1 (6 bases). Germline CDR1 and CDR2: SGHNT and YENEEA. There are 14 residues in the CDR3. V was pared by 4 bases and J by 4 bases, with 13 bases between. Here the CDR3 DNA reads TGTGCCAGCAGCTCCGGGACATCATCCTATGGCTACACCTTC. It translates to CASSSGTSSYGYTF.

V and J are TRBV10-3 and TRBJ2-7, with D possibly TRBD2 on 6 matching bases. The germline V gene encodes CDR1 ENHRY and CDR2 SYGVKD. V lost 4 bases to trimming and J lost 6 bases, with 16 bases between them. The CDR3 covers 14 residues. CDR3: CAISGLGEVGEQYF. CDR3 nucleotides: TGTGCCATCAGTGGACTAGGCGAGGTGGGCGAGCAGTACTTC.

The chain links TRBV6-1 to TRBJ2-7; 13 bases line up with TRBD2. Trimming took 7 bases from V and 1 from J; bases not matched to a gene: 4. This CDR3 has 15 amino acids. Germline values: CDR1 MNHNS, CDR2 SASEGT. Here the CDR3 DNA reads TGTGCCAGCACCCCGGGACTAGCGGGATCCTACGAGCAGTACTTC. As protein: CASTPGLAGSYEQYF.

CDR3 loop: CASSGIRRGQYF. The CDR3 nucleotides are TGTGCCAGCAGCGGTATCCGGAGGGGGCAGTATTTT. V gene TRBV7-6 combines with J gene TRBJ2-3; possible D gene TRBD2, 6 bases. The germline V gene encodes CDR1 SGHVS and CDR2 FNYEAQ. V gave up 5 bases and J gave up 11 bases, with 14 bases separating them. This CDR3 has 12 residues. The full variable domain, its missing parts supplied by reference TRBV7-6 and TRBJ2-3, is GAGVSQSPRYKVTKRGQDVALRCDPISGHVSLYWYRQALGQGPEFLTYFNYEAQQDKSGLPNDRFSAERPEGSISTLTIQRTEQRDSAMYRCASSGIRRGQYFGPGTRLTVL.

This rearrangement joins TRBV5-4 to TRBJ2-1, with 9 bases lining up with TRBD1. The CDR3 is made up of 14 amino acids. V lost 5 bases to trimming and J lost 6 bases; unmatched junction nucleotides: 6. Per the germline V gene, CDR1 is SGHNT and CDR2 is YYREEE (reference sequence). The CDR3 sequence: CASRRQGDPNEQFF. The CDR3 coding sequence is TGTGCCAGCAGGAGACAGGGGGATCCCAATGAGCAGTTCTTC.

This chain connects TRBV7-2 to TRBJ2-3; the D gene could be TRBD1 or TRBD2 (5 bases each). V lost 0 bases and J lost 5, with 12 bases in between. Germline CDR1 is SGHTA and CDR2 is FQGNSA. The CDR3 sequence is 15 residues long. The CDR3 DNA follows: TGTGCCAGCAGCTTAGCGGGACCCGGGGTAGATACGCAGTATTTT. Protein sequence: CASSLAGPGVDTQYF.

This chain joins TRBV7-9 and TRBJ1-4; the D is unclear. Trimming left V 2 bases short and J 7 bases short, with 8 bases between. Germline V gives CDR1 SEHNR, CDR2 FQNEAQ (reference sequence). The CDR3 is made up of 13 amino acids. The CDR3 region is CASSLFGLEKLFF. CDR3 coding DNA: TGTGCCAGCAGCTTATTTGGTCTTGAAAAACTGTTTTTT.

CDR3 bases: TGTGCCAGCAGTCCTCGGGCGCGCGGCGAGCAGTACTTC. This encodes CASSPRARGEQYF. V usage is TRBV6-5 and J usage is TRBJ2-7, with D hard to call. CDR1 is MNHEY and CDR2 is SVGAGI in the germline V gene. Trimming left V 5 bases short and J 6 bases short, with 14 bases between. The CDR3 contains 13 residues.

The rearrangement uses TRBV18 and TRBJ2-7; D not certain. Germline CDR1 is KGHSH and CDR2 is LQKENI. CDR3 size: 14 residues. Between the trimmed V and J ends, which lost 6 bases and 2 bases, there was a span of 14 bases. The CDR3: CASSPLTATYEQYF. For the CDR3, the DNA is TGTGCCAGCTCCCCGCTCACCGCAACCTACGAGCAGTACTTC.

This clone has just one count. V is TRBV10-2 and J is TRBJ2-7, with 7 bases matching TRBD2. Germline-derived CDR1 and CDR2 are WSHSY and SAAADI. The CDR3 is 14 residues long. The J segment lost 4 bases and the V segment lost 6 bases, leaving 9 bases of the junction unmatched. CDR3: CASSDGLVSYEQYF. CDR3 nucleotide sequence: TGCGCCAGCAGCGATGGACTAGTGTCGTACGAGCAGTACTTC.

J is TRBJ1-2 and V is TRBV5-6; D remains unclear. V was shortened by 3 bases and J by 6 bases, with 12 bases between the two germline ends. Germline loops: CDR1 SGHDT, CDR2 YYEEEE. CDR3 length equals 13 residues. The CDR3 sequence is CASSSTYMNGYTF. The CDR3, as DNA: TGTGCCAGCAGCTCGACATATATGAATGGCTACACCTTC. Supplemented by reference TRBV5-6 and TRBJ1-2, the full variable domain reads DAGVTQSPTHLIKTRGQQVTLRCSPKSGHDTVSWYQQALGQGPQFIFQYYEEEERQRGNFPDRFSGHQFPNYSSELNVNALLLGDSALYLCASSSTYMNGYTFGSGTRLTVV.

DNA of the CDR3: TGTGCCAGCAGTTACGAGGGAGATACGCAGTATTTT. This codes for CASSYEGDTQYF. V gene TRBV6-6 combines with J gene TRBJ2-3; TRBD2 might be the D (5 bases). The germline V gene encodes CDR1 MNHNY and CDR2 SVGAGI (reference sequence). CDR3 length: 12 residues. The V end lost 2 bases, the J end lost 5 bases, and 5 bases lay between the germline ends.

The chain joins TRBV9 to TRBJ2-1; 8 positions agree with TRBD2. The V gene's germline CDR1 is SGDLS and CDR2 YYNGEE. Losses at the gene ends were 3 bases for V and 3 bases for J; bases not matched to a gene: 5. The CDR3 covers 15 residues. The CDR3 spells CASSATSGYYNEQFF. The CDR3, as DNA: TGTGCCAGCAGCGCTACTAGCGGCTACTACAATGAGCAGTTCTTC.

This chain links TRBV27 with TRBJ1-2, with a weak D call TRBD1 (6 bases). CDR1 and CDR2 (germline): MNHEY, SMNVEV (reference sequence). V shed 5 bases and J shed 4 bases, with 11 bases lying between them. CDR3 length equals 13 residues. The CDR3 spells CASSQDRSYGYTF. CDR3 coding DNA: TGTGCCAGCAGTCAGGACAGATCCTATGGCTACACCTTC.

The genes are TRBV18 and TRBJ1-1; perhaps TRBD1 as D (6 bases). The ends were cut back, 1 base at V and 1 base at J, with 16 bases in the middle. The CDR3 is made up of 17 amino acids. Looked up from germline, CDR1 is KGHSH and CDR2 is LQKENI. The chain's CDR3 is CASSPLISRGGNTEAFF. The DNA of the CDR3 is TGTGCCAGCTCACCACTTATCTCAAGGGGGGGGAACACTGAAGCTTTCTTT.